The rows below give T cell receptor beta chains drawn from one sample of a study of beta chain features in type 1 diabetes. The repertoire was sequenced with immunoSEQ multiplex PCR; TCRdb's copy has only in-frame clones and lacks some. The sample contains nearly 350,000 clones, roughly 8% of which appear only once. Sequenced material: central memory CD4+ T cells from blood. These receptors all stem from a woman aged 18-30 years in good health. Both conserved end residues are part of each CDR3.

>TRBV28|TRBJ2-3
CASSSPGTSTDTQYF
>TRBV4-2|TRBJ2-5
CASSFSTGTQETQYF
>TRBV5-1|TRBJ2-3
CASSLADDAGTDTQYF
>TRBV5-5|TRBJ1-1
CASSPGQNTEAFF
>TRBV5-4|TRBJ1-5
CASSSRSNQPQHF
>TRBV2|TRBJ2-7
CASSPHVEQYF
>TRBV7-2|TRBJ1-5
CASSFHSNQPQHF
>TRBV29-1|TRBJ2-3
CSVGTGTDTQYF
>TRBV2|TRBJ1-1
CASRMDRNTEAFF
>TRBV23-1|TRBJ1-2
CACRRMESIDRGGGGYTF
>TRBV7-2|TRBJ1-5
CASSSRQRDQPQHF
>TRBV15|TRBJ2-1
CATSRGQGNEQFF
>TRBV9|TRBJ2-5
CASSRRDRETQYF
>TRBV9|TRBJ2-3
CASSVVPQHTDTQYF
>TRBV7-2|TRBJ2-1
CASSSVSSYNEQFF
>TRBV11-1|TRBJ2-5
CASSSRDRGSQETQYF
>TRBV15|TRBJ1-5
CATSPSSDQPQHF
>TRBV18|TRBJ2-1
CASSDGTASRDEQFF
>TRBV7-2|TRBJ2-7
CASSPNTYEQYF
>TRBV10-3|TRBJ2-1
CAISEYQEAYNEQFF
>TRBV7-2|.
CASSRDSGWSYEQYF
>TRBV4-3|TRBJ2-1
CASSQAAASYNEQFF
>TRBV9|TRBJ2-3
CASSVTPGGNTQYF
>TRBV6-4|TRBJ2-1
CASSEQRTSYNEQFF
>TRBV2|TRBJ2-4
CASSGTPGQGPEYF
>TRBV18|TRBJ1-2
CASSPSGQGVRGYTF
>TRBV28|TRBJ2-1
CASRGNEQFF
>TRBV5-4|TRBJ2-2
CASSPGGGTGELFF
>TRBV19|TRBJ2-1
CASSPPGHQSSYNEQFF
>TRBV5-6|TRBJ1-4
CASSLSGTGEKLFF
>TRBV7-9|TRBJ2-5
CASSFRGTSGEIETQYF
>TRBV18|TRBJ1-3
CASSPDRAGNTIYF
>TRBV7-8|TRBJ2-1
CASNHLGTYNEQFF
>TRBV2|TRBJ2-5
CASRATDTGRGTQYF
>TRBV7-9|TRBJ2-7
CASSLAGSGDEQYF
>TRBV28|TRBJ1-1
CASRGTQGNTEAFF
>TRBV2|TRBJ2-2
CASRQTGTGELFF
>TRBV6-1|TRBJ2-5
CASSEGGGRETQYF
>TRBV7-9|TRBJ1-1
CASSLLSSEAFF
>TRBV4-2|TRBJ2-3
CASSQAAGALTDTQYF
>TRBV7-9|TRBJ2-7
CASSLGRGEQYF
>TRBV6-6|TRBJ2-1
CASVKGGGTYNEQFF
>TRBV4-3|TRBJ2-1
CASSQIHMGSSYNEQFF
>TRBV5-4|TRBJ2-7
CASSRTSGTSYEQYF
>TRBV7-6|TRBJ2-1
CASSATGGSEQFF
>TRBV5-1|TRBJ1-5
CASSPDAGRQPQHF
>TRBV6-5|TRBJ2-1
CASSQYSGSNEQFF
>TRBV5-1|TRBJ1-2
CASSLGGQPQVYGYTF
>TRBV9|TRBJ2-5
CASSPPRGGEETQYF
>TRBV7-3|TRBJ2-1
CASSRRTGSEQFF